Listed below are T cell receptor beta chains from one sample, sequenced in a study of blood T cell repertoires in COVID-19. Method: immunoSEQ multiplex PCR; TCRdb's copy keeps in-frame clones and lacks some. The table lists some 200,000 clones, around 84% of them singletons. The sequencing input was peripheral blood. These TCRs come from a woman of 80 years or more with COVID-19, enrolled during active disease. The CDR3 runs from the conserved cysteine through the conserved F or W. D genes are given only for firm matches. Clone size is shown for a subset of rows, as once, few, many or a class of expanded clone.

TGTGCCATCAGTGCGGGAGACCGTCAGCCCCAGCATTTT,CAISAGDRQPQHF,-,-,TRBV10-3,TRBJ1-5
TGCAGCGTTGTCGAACTTGCGGGCACTGAAGCTTTCTTT,CSVVELAGTEAFF,-,-,TRBV29-1,TRBJ1-1
TGCGCCAGCAGCCATGGGCTAGCGGGGGTTGAGCAGTTCTTC,CASSHGLAGVEQFF,-,TRBD2,TRBV4-3,TRBJ2-1
TGCAGTGCTAGTACCGGGACTAGCGGGGGGAAAGAGACCCAGTACTTC,CSASTGTSGGKETQYF,-,TRBD2,TRBV20-1,TRBJ2-5
TGTGCCAGCAGTAGCCGCCAGGGGAATTCCAACTATGGCTACACCTTC,CASSSRQGNSNYGYTF,few,-,TRBV6-2/TRBV6-3,TRBJ1-2
TGTGCCAGCAGCCTCGGAGATTCATCGTTTAACTATGGCTACACCTTC,CASSLGDSSFNYGYTF,few,-,TRBV5-8,TRBJ1-2
TGTGCCAGCAGCCCCCACCTACAGGGCTACGAGCAGTACTTC,CASSPHLQGYEQYF,-,-,TRBV11-1,TRBJ2-7
TGTGCCAGCAGCCCCTCTGACAGAGGAAACACTGAAGCTTTCTTT,CASSPSDRGNTEAFF,few,-,TRBV3-1/TRBV3-2,TRBJ1-1
TGTGCCAGCAATACGGGGGAAGGTGAAAAACTGTTTTTT,CASNTGEGEKLFF,once,-,TRBV12-3/TRBV12-4,TRBJ1-4
TGTGCCAGCAGCGGGTCTGAGACAGGGATTAATTCACCCCTCCACTTT,CASSGSETGINSPLHF,-,TRBD1,TRBV25-1,TRBJ1-6
TGTGCCAGCAGCTGGACTAGCGGGGGCGAGCAGTTCTTC,CASSWTSGGEQFF,-,TRBD2,TRBV11-3,TRBJ2-1
TGTGCCAGCAGCGTTGGGACACCAGGAATGAAACTGTTTTTT,CASSVGTPGMKLFF,-,-,TRBV9,TRBJ1-4
TGCAGCGCGAGGACATCTGATGCGATTCAGTACTTC,CSARTSDAIQYF,-,-,TRBV29-1,TRBJ2-4
TGTGCCAGCAGTGGCGTGACTTACACAGATACGCAGTATTTT,CASSGVTYTDTQYF,-,-,TRBV2,TRBJ2-3
TGCGCCAGCAGTCAATTGGCCAAAGGGGTTACCACCCTCTGCCCCAAGTACTTC,CASSQLAKGVTTLCPKYF,-,-,TRBV23-1,TRBJ2-7
TGTGCCAGCAGCTTGGAGGGAACGGGAGGCTACACCTTC,CASSLEGTGGYTF,-,-,TRBV5-6,TRBJ1-2